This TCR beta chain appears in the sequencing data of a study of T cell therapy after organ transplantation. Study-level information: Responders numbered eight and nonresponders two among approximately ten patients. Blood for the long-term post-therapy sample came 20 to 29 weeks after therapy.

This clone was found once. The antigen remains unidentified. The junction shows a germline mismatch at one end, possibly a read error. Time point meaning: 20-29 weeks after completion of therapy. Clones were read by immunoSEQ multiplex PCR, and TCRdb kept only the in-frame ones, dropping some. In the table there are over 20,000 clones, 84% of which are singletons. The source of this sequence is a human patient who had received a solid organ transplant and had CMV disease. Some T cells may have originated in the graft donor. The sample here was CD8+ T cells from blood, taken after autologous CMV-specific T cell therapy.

The CDR3 is CASSLDGTSTEQYF. CDR3 bases: TGTGCTAGCAGCTTAGACGGGACTTCTACCGAGCAGTACTTC. This chain links TRBV7-7 with TRBJ2-7; tentative D call: TRBD2 (6 bases). The CDR3 sequence is 14 residues long. Germline values: CDR1 SSHAT, CDR2 FNYEAQ (reference sequence).